This T cell receptor beta chain was found in a study of blood T cell repertoires in COVID-19. Sequencing was performed with immunoSEQ multiplex PCR; in TCRdb, only in-frame clones are kept and a portion is missing. The sample shows about 110,000 clones, about two thirds of them seen only once. V was trimmed by 2 bases and J by 5 bases, leaving 10 bases between them. The CDR3 length is 13 residues. Germline CDR1 is SEHNR and CDR2 is FQNEAQ (reference sequence). This TCR was recovered from a human donor with acute or convalescent COVID-19. The donor label of this sample is uncertain. Material: peripheral blood. The chain couples TRBV7-9 to TRBJ2-7; tentatively, D is TRBD2 (5 bases). CDR3 bases: TGTGCCAGCAGCTTATCGAGGGCCCACGAGCAGTACTTC. Protein product: CASSLSRAHEQYF.